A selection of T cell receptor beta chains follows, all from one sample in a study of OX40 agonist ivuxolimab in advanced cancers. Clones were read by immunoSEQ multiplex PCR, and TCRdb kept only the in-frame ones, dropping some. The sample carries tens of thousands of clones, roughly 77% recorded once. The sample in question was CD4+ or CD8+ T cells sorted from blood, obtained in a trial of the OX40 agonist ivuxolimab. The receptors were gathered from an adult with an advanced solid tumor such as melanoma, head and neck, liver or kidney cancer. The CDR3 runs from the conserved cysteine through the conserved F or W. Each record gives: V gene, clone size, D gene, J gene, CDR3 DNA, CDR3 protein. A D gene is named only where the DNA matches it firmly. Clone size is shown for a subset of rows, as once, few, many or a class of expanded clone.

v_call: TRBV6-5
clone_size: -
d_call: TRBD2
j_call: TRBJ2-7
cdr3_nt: TGTGCCAGCAATGTACTAGCGGGGGCAAAGGAGTACTTC
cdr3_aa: CASNVLAGAKEYF

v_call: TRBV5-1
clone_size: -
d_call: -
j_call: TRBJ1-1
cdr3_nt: TGCGCCAGCCGAACCGGGACCGTGAACACTGAAGCTTTCTTT
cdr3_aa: CASRTGTVNTEAFF

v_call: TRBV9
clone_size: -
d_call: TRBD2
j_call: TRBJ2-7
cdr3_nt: TGTGCCAGCAGCGTAGCGGCTAGCGGGAGCTACGAGCAGTACTTC
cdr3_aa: CASSVAASGSYEQYF

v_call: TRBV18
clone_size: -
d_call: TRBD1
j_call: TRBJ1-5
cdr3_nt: TGTGCCAGCTCACCGACCCAGGGGGACCCCCAGCATTTT
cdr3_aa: CASSPTQGDPQHF

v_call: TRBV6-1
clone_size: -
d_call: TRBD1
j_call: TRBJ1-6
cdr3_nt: TGTGCCAGCAGTGAAAGGGACAGGGCATATAATTCACCCCTCCACTTT
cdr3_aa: CASSERDRAYNSPLHF

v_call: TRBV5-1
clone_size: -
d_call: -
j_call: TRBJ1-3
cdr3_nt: TGCGCCAGCAGCTTGGCTGCGGGGAGCTCTGGAAACACCATATATTTT
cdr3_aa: CASSLAAGSSGNTIYF

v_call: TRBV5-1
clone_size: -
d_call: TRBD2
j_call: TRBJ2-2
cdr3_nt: TGCGCCAGCAGCTTGGGGTTAATAGCGGGAGATCACACCGGGGAGCTGTTTTTT
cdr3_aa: CASSLGLIAGDHTGELFF

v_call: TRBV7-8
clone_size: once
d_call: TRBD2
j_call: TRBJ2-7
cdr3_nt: TGTGCCAGCAGCTTAGTCCTAGCGGGAGGGCCCCCCGAGCAGTACTTC
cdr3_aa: CASSLVLAGGPPEQYF

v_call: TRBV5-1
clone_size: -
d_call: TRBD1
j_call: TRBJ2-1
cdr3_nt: TGCGCCAGCAGCTTGGTTAGACAGGGGGGAGGCAATGAGCAGTTCTTC
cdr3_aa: CASSLVRQGGGNEQFF

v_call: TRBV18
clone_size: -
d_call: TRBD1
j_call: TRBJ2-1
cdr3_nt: TGTGCCAGCTCACCACCGACGGGACAGGGGAATGAGCAGTTCTTC
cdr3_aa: CASSPPTGQGNEQFF

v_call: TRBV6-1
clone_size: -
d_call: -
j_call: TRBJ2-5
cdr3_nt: TGTGCCAGCAGTGCGGTGACCCAAGAGACCCAGTACTTC
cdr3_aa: CASSAVTQETQYF

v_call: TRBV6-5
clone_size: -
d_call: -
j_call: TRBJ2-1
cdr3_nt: TGTGCCAGCAGACTTACTAGTGTATTGGTGAATGAGCAGTTCTTC
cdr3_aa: CASRLTSVLVNEQFF

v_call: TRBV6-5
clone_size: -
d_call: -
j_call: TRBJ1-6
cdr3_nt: TGTGCCAGCAGTGTCAGGGGTTCACCCCTCCACTTT
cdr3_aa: CASSVRGSPLHF

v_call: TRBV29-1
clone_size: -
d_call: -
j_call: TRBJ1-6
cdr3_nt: TGCAGCGTTGGAGATGTGAATTCACCCCTCCACTTT
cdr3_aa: CSVGDVNSPLHF

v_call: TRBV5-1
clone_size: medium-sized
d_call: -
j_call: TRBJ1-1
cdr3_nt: TGCGCCAGCAGCTTGGGGGGGATAGAGACGGCAGATGAAGCTTTCTTT
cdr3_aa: CASSLGGIETADEAFF

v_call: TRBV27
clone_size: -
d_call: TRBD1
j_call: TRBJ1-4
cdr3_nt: TGTGCCAGCAAAAAACCGGGACAGGGGAATGAAAAACTGTTTTTT
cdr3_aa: CASKKPGQGNEKLFF

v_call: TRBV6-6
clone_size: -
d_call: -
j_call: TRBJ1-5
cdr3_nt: TGTGCCATCAGTTACGATAGCAATCAGCCCCAGCATTTT
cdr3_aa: CAISYDSNQPQHF

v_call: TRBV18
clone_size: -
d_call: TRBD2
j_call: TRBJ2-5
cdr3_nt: TGTGCCAGCGTTCCGACGGTAGCGGGACAAGAGACCCAGTACTTC
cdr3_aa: CASVPTVAGQETQYF

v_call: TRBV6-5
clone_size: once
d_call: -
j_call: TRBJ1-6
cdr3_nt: TGTGCCAGCAGTTTTAGGCTAGATTCACCCCTCCACTTT
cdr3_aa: CASSFRLDSPLHF

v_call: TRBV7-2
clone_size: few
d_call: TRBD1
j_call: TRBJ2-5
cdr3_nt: TGTGCCAGCAGTAGGGGGCAACGGGAGACCCAGTACTTC
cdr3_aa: CASSRGQRETQYF

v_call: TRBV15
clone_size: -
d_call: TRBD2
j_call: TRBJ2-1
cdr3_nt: TGTGCCACCAGCAGAGATAATGGGTCTAGCGGAAACTACAATGAGCAGTTCTTC
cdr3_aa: CATSRDNGSSGNYNEQFF

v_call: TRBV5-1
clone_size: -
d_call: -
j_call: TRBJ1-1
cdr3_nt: TGCGCCAGCAGCTTGTCGCCAGGACGGAACACTGAAGCTTTCTTT
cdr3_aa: CASSLSPGRNTEAFF

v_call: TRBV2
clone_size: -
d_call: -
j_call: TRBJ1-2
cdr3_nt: TGTGCCAGCAGTTACGGGACGGGGTATGGCTACACCTTC
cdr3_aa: CASSYGTGYGYTF

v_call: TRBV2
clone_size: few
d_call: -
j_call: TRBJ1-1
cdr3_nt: TGTGCCAGCAGTGACCGCCTAAGACTACAGGGCGGCAACACTGAAGCTTTCTTT
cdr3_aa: CASSDRLRLQGGNTEAFF

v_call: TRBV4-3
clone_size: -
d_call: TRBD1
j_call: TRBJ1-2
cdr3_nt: TGCGCCAGCAGCCGAGGAGACAGGGCGTTAGGGGGCTACACCTTC
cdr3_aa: CASSRGDRALGGYTF

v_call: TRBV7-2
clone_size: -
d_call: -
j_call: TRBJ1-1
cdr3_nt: TGTGCCAGCAGCTTTACGGAGAACACTGAAGCTTTCTTT
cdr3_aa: CASSFTENTEAFF

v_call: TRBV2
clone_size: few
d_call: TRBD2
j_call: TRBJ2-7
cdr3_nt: TGTGCCAGCACCCGGACTAGCGGGCGCGGCGAGCAGTACTTC
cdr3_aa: CASTRTSGRGEQYF

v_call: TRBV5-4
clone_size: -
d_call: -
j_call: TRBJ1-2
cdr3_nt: TGTGCCAGCAGTCCGGCAGGGGATTATGGCTACACCTTC
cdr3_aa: CASSPAGDYGYTF

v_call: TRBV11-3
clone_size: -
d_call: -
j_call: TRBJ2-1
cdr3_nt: TGTGCCAGCAGCTTAGGTTTGGGGGGCGCCGTTGAGCAGTTCTTC
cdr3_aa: CASSLGLGGAVEQFF

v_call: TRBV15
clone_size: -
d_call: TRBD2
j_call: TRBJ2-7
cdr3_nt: TGTGCCACCAGCCTGGGGACTACCACTACCTACGAGCAGTACTTC
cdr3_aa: CATSLGTTTTYEQYF

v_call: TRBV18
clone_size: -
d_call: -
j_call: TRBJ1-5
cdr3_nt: TGTGCCAGCTCACCGGGGGTCTTCCTCAATCAGCCCCAGCATTTT
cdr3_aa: CASSPGVFLNQPQHF

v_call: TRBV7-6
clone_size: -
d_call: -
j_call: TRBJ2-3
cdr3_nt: TGTGCCAGCAGCCACGCAGATACGCAGTATTTT
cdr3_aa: CASSHADTQYF

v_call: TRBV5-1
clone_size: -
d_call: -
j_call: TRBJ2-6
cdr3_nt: TGCGCCAGCAGCACCGACGGCTCTGGGGCCAACGTCCTGACTTTC
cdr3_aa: CASSTDGSGANVLTF

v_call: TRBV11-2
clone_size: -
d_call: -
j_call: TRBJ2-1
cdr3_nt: TGTGCCAGCAGCTCGGAGACAGACTACAATGAGCAGTTCTTC
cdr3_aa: CASSSETDYNEQFF

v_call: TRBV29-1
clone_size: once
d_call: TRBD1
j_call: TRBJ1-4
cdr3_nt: TGCAGCGTTGCTAAGGGACAGCTAAATGAAAAACTGTTTTTT
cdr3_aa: CSVAKGQLNEKLFF

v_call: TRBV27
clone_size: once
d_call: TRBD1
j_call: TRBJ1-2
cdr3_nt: TGTGCCAGCAGTTTCGACAGGGTTGGATTCTATGGCTACACCTTC
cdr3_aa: CASSFDRVGFYGYTF

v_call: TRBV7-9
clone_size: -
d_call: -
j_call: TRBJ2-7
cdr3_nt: TGTGCCAGCAGCTTGACACACACTACGGCCTACGAGCAGTACTTC
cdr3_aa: CASSLTHTTAYEQYF

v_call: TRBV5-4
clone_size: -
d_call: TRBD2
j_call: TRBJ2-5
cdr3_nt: TGTGCCAGCAGCTTGTTCGTAGCGGGAGGTTGGGAGACCCAGTACTTC
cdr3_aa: CASSLFVAGGWETQYF

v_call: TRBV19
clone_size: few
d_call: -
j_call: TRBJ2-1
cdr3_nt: TGTGCCAGTAGTATTCGGGCAGACAAAAACAATGAGCAGTTCTTC
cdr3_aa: CASSIRADKNNEQFF

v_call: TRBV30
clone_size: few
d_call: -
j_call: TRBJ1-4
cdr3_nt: TGTGCCTGGAGTGTGAAGGGGCGGGCTAATGAAAAACTGTTTTTT
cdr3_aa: CAWSVKGRANEKLFF

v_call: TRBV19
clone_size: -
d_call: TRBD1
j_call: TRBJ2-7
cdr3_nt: TGTGCCAGTACCTCCGACAGGGGAGGAAACGAGCAGTACTTC
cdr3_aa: CASTSDRGGNEQYF